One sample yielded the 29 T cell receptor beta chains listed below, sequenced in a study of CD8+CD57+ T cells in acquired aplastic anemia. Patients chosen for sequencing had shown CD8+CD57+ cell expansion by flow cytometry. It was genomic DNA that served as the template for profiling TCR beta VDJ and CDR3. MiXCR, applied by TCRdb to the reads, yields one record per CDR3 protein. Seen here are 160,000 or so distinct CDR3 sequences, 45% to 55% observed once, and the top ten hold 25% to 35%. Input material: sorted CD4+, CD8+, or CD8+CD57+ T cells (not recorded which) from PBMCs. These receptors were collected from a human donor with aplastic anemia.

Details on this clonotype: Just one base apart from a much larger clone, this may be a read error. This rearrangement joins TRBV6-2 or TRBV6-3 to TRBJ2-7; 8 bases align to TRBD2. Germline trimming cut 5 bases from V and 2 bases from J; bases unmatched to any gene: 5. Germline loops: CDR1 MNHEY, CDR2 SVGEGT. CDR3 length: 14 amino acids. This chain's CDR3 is CASSPRGGPYEQYF. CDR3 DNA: TGTGCCAGCAGTCCTCGCGGGGGGCCCTACGAGCAGTACTTC.

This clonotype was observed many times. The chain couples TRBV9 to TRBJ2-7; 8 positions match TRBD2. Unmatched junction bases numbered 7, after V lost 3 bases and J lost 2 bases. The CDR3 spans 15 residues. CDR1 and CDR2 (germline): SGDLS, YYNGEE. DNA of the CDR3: TGTGCCAGCAGCGCCAGTAGCGGGACTCCCTACGAGCAGTACTTC. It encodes CASSASSGTPYEQYF.

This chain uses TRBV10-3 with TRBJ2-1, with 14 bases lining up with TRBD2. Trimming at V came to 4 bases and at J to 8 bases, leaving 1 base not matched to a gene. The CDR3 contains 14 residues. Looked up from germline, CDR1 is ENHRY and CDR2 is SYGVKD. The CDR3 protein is CAISGLAGGDEQFF. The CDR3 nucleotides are TGTGCCATCAGTGGACTAGCGGGGGGGGATGAGCAGTTCTTC.

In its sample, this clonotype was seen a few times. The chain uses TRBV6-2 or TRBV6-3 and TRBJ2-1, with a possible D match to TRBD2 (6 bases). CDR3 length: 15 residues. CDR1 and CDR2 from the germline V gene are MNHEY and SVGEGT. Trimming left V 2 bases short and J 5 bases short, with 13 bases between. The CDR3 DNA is TGTGCCAGCAGTTACGACGGGAGATGGGACAATGAGCAGTTCTTC. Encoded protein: CASSYDGRWDNEQFF.

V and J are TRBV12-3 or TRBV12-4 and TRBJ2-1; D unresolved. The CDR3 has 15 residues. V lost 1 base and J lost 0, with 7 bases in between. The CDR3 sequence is CASSLVRSSYNEQFF. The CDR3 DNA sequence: TGTGCCAGCAGTTTAGTTCGAAGCTCCTACAATGAGCAGTTCTTC.

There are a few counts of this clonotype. The CDR3 coding sequence is TGTGCCATCAGTGATGGCAGGGCTGCAGATACGCAGTATTTT. It is translated as CAISDGRAADTQYF. The chain couples TRBV10-3 to TRBJ2-3; tentatively, D is TRBD1 (5 bases). CDR1 and CDR2 from the germline V gene are ENHRY and SYGVKD. The V and J ends lost 3 bases and 4 bases respectively, with 11 bases between them. The CDR3 is made up of 14 amino acids.

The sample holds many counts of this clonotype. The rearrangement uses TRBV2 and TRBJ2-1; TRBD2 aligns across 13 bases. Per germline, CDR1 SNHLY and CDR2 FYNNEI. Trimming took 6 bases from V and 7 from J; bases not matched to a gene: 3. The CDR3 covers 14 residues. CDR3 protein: CASRPGLAGNEQFF. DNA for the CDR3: TGTGCCAGCAGGCCGGGACTAGCGGGAAATGAGCAGTTCTTC. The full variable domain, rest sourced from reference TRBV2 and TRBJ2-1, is EPEVTQTPSHQVTQMGQEVILRCVPISNHLYFYWYRQILGQKVEFLVSFYNNEISEKSEIFDDQFSVERPDGSNFTLKIRSTKLEDSAMYFCASRPGLAGNEQFFGPGTRLTVL.

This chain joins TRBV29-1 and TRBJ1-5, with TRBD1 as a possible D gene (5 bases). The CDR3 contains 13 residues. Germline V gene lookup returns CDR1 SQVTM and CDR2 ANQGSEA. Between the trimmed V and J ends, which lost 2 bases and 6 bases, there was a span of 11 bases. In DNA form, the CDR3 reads TGCAGCGTTGAATCAGGGAGAGGTCAGCCCCAGCATTTT. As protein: CSVESGRGQPQHF. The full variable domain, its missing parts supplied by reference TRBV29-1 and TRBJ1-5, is SAVISQKPSRDICQRGTSLTIQCQVDSQVTMMFWYRQQPGQSLTLIATANQGSEATYESGFVIDKFPISRPNLTFSTLTVSNMSPEDSSIYLCSVESGRGQPQHFGDGTRLSIL.

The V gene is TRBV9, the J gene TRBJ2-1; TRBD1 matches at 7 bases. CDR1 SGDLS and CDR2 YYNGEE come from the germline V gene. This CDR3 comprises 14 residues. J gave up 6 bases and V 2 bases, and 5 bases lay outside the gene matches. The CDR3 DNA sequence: TGTGCCAGCAGCGTCGAGGGGGCGCGCAATGAGCAGTTCTTC. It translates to CASSVEGARNEQFF.

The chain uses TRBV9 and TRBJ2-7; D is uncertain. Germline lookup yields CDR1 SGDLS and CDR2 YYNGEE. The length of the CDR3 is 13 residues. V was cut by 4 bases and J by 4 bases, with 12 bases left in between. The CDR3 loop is CASSPRVGYEQYF. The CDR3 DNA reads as TGTGCCAGCAGCCCGCGTGTTGGGTACGAGCAGTACTTC.

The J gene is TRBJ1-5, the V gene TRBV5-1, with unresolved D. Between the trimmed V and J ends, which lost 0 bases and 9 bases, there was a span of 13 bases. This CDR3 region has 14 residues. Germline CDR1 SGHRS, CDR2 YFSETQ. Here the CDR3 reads CASSLDGLGWPQHF. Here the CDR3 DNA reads TGCGCCAGCAGCTTGGACGGCTTGGGGTGGCCCCAGCATTTT.

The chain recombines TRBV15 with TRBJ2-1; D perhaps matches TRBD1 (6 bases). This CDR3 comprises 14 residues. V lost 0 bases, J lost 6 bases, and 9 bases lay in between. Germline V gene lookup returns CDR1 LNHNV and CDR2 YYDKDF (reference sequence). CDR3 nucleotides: TGTGCCACCAGCAGAGATAAAGGGGGCAATGAGCAGTTCTTC. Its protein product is CATSRDKGGNEQFF.

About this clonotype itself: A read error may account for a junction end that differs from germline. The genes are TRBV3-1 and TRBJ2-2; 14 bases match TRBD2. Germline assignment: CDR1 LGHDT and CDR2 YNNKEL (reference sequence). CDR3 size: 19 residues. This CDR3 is CACSPTSGRALANTGELFF. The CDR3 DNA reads TGTGCCTGCAGTCCGACTAGCGGGAGGGCCCTCGCGAACACCGGGGAGCTGTTTTTT.

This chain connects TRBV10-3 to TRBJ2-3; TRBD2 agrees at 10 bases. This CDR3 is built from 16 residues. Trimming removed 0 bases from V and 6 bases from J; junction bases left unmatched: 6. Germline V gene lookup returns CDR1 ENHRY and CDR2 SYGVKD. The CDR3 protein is CAISESTSGKADTQYF. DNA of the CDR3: TGTGCCATCAGTGAGTCCACTAGCGGGAAGGCTGATACGCAGTATTTT.

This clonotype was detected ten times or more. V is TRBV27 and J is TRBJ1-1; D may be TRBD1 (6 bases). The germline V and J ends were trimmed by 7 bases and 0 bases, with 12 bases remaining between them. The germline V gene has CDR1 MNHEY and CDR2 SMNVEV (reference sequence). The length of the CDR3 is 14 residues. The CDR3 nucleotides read TGTGCCAGCACCCACACAGGGATGAACACTGAAGCTTTCTTT. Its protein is CASTHTGMNTEAFF.

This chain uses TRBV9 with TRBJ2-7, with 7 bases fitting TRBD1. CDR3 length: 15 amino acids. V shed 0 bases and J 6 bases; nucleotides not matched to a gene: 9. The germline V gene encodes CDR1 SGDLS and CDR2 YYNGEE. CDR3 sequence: CASSVDVGGEAEQYF. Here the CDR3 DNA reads TGTGCCAGCAGCGTAGACGTAGGGGGCGAAGCCGAGCAGTACTTC.

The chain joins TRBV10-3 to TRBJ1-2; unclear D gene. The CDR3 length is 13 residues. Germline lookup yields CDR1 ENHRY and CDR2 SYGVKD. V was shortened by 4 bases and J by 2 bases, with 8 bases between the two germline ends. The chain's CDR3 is CAISGGQNYGYTF. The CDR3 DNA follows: TGTGCCATCAGTGGAGGTCAGAACTATGGCTACACCTTC.

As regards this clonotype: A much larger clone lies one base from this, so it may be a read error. The DNA for the CDR3 is TGTGCCAGCAGCCGACTAGCGGGAGGCGCCTACGAGCAGTACTTC. Amino acid sequence: CASSRLAGGAYEQYF. The genes are TRBV6-1 and TRBJ2-7; 13 bases are a match to TRBD2. V lost 6 bases and J lost 2; bases outside the gene matches: 4. Looked up from germline, CDR1 is MNHNS and CDR2 is SASEGT. The CDR3 loop spans 15 amino acids.

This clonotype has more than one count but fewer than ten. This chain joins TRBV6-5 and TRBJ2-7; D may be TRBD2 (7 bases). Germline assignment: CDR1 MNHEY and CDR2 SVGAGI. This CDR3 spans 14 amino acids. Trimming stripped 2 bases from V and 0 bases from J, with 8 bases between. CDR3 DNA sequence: TGTGCCAGCAGTTACGGGGGGGCCTCCTACGAGCAGTACTTC. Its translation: CASSYGGASYEQYF.

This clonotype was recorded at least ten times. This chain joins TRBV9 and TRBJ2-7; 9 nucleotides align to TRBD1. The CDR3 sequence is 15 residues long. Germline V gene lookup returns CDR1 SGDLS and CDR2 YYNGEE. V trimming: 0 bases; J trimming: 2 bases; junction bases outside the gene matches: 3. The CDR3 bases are TGTGCCAGCAGCGTAGTCGGGACAGGGACCTACGAGCAGTACTTC. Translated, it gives CASSVVGTGTYEQYF.

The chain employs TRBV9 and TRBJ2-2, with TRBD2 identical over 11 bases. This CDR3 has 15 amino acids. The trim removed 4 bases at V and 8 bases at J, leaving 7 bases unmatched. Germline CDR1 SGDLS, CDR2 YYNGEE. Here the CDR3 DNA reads TGTGCCAGCAGCACCGTAGCGGGAGGGTCGGGGGAGCTGTTTTTT. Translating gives CASSTVAGGSGELFF. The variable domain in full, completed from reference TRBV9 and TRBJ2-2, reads DSGVTQTPKHLITATGQRVTLRCSPRSGDLSVYWYQQSLDQGLQFLIQYYNGEERAKGNILERFSAQQFPDLHSELNLSSLELGDSALYFCASSTVAGGSGELFFGEGSRLTVL.

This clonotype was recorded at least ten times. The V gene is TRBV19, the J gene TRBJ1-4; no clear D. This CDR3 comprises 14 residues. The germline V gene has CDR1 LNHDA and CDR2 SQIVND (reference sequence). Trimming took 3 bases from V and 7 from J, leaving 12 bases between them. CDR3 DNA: TGTGCCAGTAGTATGACGAAGGCGGTTGAAAAACTGTTTTTT. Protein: CASSMTKAVEKLFF.

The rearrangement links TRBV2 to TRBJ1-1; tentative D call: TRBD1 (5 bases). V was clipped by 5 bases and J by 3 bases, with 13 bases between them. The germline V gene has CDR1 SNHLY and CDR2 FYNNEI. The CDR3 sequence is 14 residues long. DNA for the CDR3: TGTGCCAGCAGTTCCCTCGGGGGAGACACTGAAGCTTTCTTT. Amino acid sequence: CASSSLGGDTEAFF.

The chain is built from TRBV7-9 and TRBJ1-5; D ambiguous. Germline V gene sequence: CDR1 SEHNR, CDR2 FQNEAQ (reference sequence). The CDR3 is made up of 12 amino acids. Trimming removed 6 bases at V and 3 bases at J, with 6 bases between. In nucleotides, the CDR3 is TGTGCCAGCAGTTTTTTCAATCAGCCCCAGCATTTT. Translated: CASSFFNQPQHF.

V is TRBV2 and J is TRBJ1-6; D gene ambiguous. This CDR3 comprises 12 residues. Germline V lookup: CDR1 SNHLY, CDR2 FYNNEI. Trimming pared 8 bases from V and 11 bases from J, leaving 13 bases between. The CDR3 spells CASFTGDTPLHF. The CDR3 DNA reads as TGTGCCAGCTTTACGGGAGACACACCCCTCCACTTT.

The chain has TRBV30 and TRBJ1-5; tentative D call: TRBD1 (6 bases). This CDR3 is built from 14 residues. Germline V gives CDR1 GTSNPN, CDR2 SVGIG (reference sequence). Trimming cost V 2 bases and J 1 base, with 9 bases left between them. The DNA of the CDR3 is TGTGCCTGGAGTCGAAGGGGGAGCAATCAGCCCCAGCATTTT. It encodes CAWSRRGSNQPQHF.

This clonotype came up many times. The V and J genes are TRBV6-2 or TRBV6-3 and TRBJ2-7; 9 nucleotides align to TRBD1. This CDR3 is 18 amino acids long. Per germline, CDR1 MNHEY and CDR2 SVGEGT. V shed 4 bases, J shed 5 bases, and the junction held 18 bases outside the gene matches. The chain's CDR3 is CASSSNTGGVTPLHEQYF. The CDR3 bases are TGTGCCAGCAGTTCCAATACAGGGGGCGTCACACCCCTACACGAGCAGTACTTC.

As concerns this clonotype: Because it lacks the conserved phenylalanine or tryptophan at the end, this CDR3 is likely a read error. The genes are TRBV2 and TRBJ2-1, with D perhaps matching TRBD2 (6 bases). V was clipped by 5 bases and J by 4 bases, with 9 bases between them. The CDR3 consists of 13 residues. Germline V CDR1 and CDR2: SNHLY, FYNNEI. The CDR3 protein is CASSPGLYNEQFL. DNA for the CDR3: TGTGCCAGCAGTCCGGGACTGTACAATGAGCAGTTCCTC.

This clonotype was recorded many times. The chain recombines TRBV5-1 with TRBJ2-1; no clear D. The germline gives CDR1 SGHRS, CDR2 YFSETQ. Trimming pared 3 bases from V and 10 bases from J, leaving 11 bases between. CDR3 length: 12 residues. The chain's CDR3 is CASSSQSREQFF. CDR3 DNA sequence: TGCGCCAGCAGCTCGCAGAGTAGAGAGCAGTTCTTC.